Listed here are 6 T cell receptor beta chains from one sample, sequenced in a study of blood T cells in healthy people across ages. Next came a second PCR, run for 7 to 11 cycles, which used a sample-barcoded 5' primer along with a J-beta primer mix. TCRdb used MiXCR to reprocess the 5' RACE reads, holding one entry per CDR3 protein. Found here are under 1,100,000 distinct CDR3 sequences, 20% to 25% of them singletons; the top ten hold approximately 0.7%. This sample was shared with a second study, whose subject was T cells of mothers and their children.

Material: blood. These receptor sequences come from a girl aged 2-9 years in good health.

CDR3: CASSLIPYRDTQYF. In DNA, the CDR3 is TGTGCCAGCAGCTTGATCCCCTATAGAGATACGCAGTATTTT. This chain connects TRBV7-2 to TRBJ2-3; no firm D call. V dropped 3 bases and J dropped 5 bases, with 12 bases sitting between them. The CDR3 length is 14 residues. Germline CDR1 and CDR2: SGHTA and FQGNSA. The full variable domain, rest sourced from reference TRBV7-2 and TRBJ2-3, is GAGVSQSPSNKVTEKGKDVELRCDPISGHTALYWYRQSLGQGLEFLIYFQGNSAPDKSGLPSDRFSAERTGGSVSTLTIQRTQQEDSAVYLCASSLIPYRDTQYFGPGTRLTVL.

This clonotype came up once. The germline gene is not matched at one end of the junction; a read error may be the cause. The CDR3 sequence is CASSFGGSYNGQFF. CDR3 in DNA: TGTGCCAGCAGCTTTGGCGGGTCATACAATGGGCAGTTCTTC. V usage is TRBV7-2 and J usage is TRBJ2-1, with D possibly matching TRBD2 (5 bases). Germline lookup yields CDR1 SGHTA and CDR2 FQGNSA. The CDR3 runs 14 residues.

The rearrangement uses TRBV25-1 and TRBJ2-1; TRBD2 aligns across 11 bases. With V trimmed by 7 bases and J by 6 bases, 2 bases remained unmatched. The germline V gene encodes CDR1 MGHDK and CDR2 SYGVNS. This CDR3 is built from 13 residues. The CDR3 sequence is CASTSGRINEQFF. CDR3 DNA: TGTGCCAGCACTAGCGGGAGGATCAATGAGCAGTTCTTC.

This clonotype showed up just once. The gene calls are TRBV9 and TRBJ2-5, with a tentative D call TRBD2 (5 bases). With the DNA end fitting TRBJ2-1 better, the J assignment may be wrong. This CDR3 contains 11 residues. Germline V gives CDR1 SGDLS, CDR2 YYNGEE. CDR3 residues: CASSHGGKQFF. CDR3 bases: TGTGCCAGCAGCCACGGAGGAAAGCAGTTCTTC.

With respect to this clonotype: The junction departs from the called germline gene at one end, perhaps through a read error. V usage is TRBV7-9 and J usage is TRBJ2-5; D ambiguous. CDR1 and CDR2 from the germline V gene are SEHNR and FQNEAQ (reference sequence). CDR3 length equals 13 residues. CDR3: CASRSGLQETQYF. CDR3 DNA sequence: TGTGCTAGCAGGTCCGGGCTACAAGAGACCCAGTACTTC.

Note on this clonotype: The junction differs from germline at one of its ends, possibly a read error. The V gene is TRBV5-5, the J gene TRBJ2-5; perhaps TRBD2 as D (6 bases). The CDR3 totals 10 residues. Germline CDR1 reads SGHKS; CDR2 reads YYEKEE (reference sequence). The DNA of the CDR3 is TGTGCCAGCAGCTCGAATCTGGGACTCTTC. Amino acid sequence: CASSSNLGLF.